This T cell receptor (beta chain) was recorded in a study of PD-1 blockade in mismatch repair-deficient tumors. Study details: Enrolled about 2013-2016, patients had progressing, pretreated mismatch repair-deficient cancers of approximately 13 types.

Germline loops: CDR1 MNHNS, CDR2 SASEGT. V shed 4 bases, J shed 9 bases, and the junction held 5 bases outside the gene matches. The length of the CDR3 is 14 residues. Assay used: immunoSEQ multiplex PCR; TCRdb lists only in-frame clones, some missing. The sample contains roughly 15,000 clones, 80% to 85% of which appear only once. The receptor was isolated from an adult with mismatch repair-deficient cancer. The specimen was PBMCs, collected before pembrolizumab treatment. This sequence joins TRBV6-1 and TRBJ1-5; 11 bases agree with TRBD1. This chain's CDR3 is CASSGGQGEWPQHF. Here the CDR3 DNA reads TGTGCCAGCAGTGGGGGACAGGGGGAATGGCCCCAGCATTTT.